This TCR beta chain derives from a study of Ad26.COV2.S vaccination and SARS-CoV-2 variants. Study-level points and caveats: Substantial post-vaccination breadth of spike-specific CD8+ and CD4+ T cell responses was reported.

Described treatment: some 20 received Ad26.COV2.S at low or high dose, single or two shots; several received placebo; per-sample allocation not given. The samples were gathered on day 63 after the first injection of vaccine or placebo. An adult aged 18-55 years in Boston served as the donor. The protocol was immunoSEQ multiplex PCR, while the TCRdb copy is restricted to in-frame clones and leaves out a portion. The sample records about 280,000 clones, around 87% being singletons. As for this clone: Its antigen is as yet unknown.

The input for sequencing was peripheral blood, taken in a trial of Ad26.COV2.S vaccine versus placebo. This TCR derives from a person between 18 and 59 years old who received the Ad26.COV2.S COVID-19 vaccine or a placebo.

The CDR3 here is CASSQYGLAEYNEQFF. The CDR3 nucleotides are TGTGCCAGCAGCCAATACGGACTAGCGGAATACAATGAGCAGTTCTTC. This sequence joins TRBV3-1 (or the pseudogene TRBV3-2) and TRBJ2-1; 10 bases match TRBD2. The junction had 5 bases not matched to a gene; V was cut back by 2 bases and J by 4 bases. Per germline, CDR1 LGHDT and CDR2 YNNKEL (reference sequence). The CDR3 runs 16 residues.